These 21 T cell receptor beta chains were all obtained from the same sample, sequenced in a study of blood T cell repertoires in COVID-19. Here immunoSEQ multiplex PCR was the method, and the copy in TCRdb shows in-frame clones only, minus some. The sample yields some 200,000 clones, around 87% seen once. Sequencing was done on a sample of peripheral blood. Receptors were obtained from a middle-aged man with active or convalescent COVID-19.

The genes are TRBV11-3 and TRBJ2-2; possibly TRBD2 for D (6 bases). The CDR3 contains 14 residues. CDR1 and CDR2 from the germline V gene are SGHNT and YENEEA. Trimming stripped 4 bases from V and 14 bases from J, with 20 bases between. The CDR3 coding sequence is TGTGCCAGCAGCTCAGCGGGCCCGGACAAGCCCCTGTTTTTT. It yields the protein CASSSAGPDKPLFF.

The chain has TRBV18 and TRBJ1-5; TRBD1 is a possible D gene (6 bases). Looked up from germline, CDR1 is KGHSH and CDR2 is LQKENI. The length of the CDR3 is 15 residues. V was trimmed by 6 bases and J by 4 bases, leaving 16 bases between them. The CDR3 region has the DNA TGTGCCAGCTCCCCCAGGGGTGAGCGAAATCAGCCCCAGCATTTT. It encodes CASSPRGERNQPQHF.

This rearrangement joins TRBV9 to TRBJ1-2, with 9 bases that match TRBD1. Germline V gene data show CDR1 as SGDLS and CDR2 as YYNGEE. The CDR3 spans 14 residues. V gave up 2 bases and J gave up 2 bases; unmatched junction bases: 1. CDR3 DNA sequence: TGTGCCAGCAGCGTCACAGGGGGCAACTATGGCTACACCTTC. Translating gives CASSVTGGNYGYTF.

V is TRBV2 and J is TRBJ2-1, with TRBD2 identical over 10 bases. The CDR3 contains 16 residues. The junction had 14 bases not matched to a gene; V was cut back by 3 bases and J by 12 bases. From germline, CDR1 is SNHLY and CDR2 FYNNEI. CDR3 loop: CASSEDLAGAFWGQFF. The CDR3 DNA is TGTGCCAGCAGTGAGGACCTAGCGGGGGCCTTCTGGGGGCAGTTCTTC.

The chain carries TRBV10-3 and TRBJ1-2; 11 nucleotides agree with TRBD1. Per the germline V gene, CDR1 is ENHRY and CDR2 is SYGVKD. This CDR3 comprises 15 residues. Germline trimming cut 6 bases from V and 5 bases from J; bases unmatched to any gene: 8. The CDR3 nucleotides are TGTGCCATCAGACGGGACAGGGGGGACCTTTATGGCTACACCTTC. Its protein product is CAIRRDRGDLYGYTF.

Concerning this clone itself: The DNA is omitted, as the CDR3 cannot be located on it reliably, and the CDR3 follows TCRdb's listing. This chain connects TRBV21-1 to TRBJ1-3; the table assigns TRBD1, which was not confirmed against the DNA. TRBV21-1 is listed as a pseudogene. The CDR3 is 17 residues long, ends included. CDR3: CASSQKSRVGSGNTIYF.

CDR3: CASSLEGRGVDYGYTF. CDR3 DNA: TGTGCCAGCAGCTTGGAAGGGAGGGGGGTGGACTATGGCTACACCTTC. The rearrangement joins TRBV5-4 to TRBJ1-2, with a weak D call TRBD1 (6 bases). Germline-derived CDR1 and CDR2 are SGHNT and YYREEE (reference sequence). This CDR3 has 16 residues. V was cut by 0 bases and J by 3 bases, with 15 bases left in between.

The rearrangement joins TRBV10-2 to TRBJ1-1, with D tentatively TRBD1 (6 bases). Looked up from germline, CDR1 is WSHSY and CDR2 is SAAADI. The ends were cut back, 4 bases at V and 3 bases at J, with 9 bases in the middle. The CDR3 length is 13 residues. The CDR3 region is CASSGQGYTEAFF. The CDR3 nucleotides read TGCGCCAGCAGTGGTCAGGGGTACACTGAAGCTTTCTTT.

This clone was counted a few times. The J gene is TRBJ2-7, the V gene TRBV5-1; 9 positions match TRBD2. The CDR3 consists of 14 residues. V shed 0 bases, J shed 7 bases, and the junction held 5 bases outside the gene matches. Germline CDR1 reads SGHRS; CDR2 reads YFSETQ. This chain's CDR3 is CASSLGGLASEQYF. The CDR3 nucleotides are TGCGCCAGCAGCTTGGGAGGACTAGCGAGTGAGCAGTACTTC.

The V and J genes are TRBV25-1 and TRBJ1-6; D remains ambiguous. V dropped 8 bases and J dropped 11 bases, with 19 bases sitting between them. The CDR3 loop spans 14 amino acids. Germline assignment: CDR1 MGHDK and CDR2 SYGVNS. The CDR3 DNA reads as TGTGCCAGCGAAGACGTCGGGATTTGGGCACCCCTCCACTTT. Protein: CASEDVGIWAPLHF.

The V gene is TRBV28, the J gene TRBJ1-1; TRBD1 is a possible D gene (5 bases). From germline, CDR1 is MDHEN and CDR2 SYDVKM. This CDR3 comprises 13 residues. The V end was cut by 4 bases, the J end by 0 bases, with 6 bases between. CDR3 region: CASSSTVNTEAFF. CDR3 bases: TGTGCCAGCAGTTCGACAGTGAACACTGAAGCTTTCTTT. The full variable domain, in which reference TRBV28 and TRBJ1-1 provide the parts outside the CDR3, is DVKVTQSSRYLVKRTGEKVFLECVQDMDHENMFWYRQDPGLGLRLIYFSYDVKMKEKGDIPEGYSVSREKKERFSLILESASTNQTSMYLCASSSTVNTEAFFGQGTRLTVV.

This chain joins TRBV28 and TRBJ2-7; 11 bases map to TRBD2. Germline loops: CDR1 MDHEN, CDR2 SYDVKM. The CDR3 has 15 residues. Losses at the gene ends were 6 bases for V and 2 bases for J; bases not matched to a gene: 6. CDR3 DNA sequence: TGTGCCAGCAGGACTAGCGGGGCTCTCACCTACGAGCAGTACTTC. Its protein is CASRTSGALTYEQYF. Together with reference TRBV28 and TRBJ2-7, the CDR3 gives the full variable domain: DVKVTQSSRYLVKRTGEKVFLECVQDMDHENMFWYRQDPGLGLRLIYFSYDVKMKEKGDIPEGYSVSREKKERFSLILESASTNQTSMYLCASRTSGALTYEQYFGPGTRLTVT.

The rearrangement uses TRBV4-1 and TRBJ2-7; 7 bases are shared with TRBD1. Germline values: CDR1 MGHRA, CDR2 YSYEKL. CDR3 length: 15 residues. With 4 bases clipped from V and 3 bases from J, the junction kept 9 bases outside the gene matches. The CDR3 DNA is TGCGCCAGCAGCCCCGCGGCAGGGGGTCTCTACGAGCAGTACTTC. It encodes CASSPAAGGLYEQYF.

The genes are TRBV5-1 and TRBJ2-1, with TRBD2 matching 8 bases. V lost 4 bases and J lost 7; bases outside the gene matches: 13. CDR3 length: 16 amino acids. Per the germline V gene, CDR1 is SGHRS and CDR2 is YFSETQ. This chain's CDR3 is CASSPTGGGLGNEQFF. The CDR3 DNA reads TGCGCCAGCAGCCCCACCGGGGGGGGGCTAGGTAATGAGCAGTTCTTC.

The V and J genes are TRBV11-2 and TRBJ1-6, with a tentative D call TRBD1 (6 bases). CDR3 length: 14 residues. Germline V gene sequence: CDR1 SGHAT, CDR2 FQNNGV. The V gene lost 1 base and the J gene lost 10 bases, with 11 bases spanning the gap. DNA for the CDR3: TGTGCCAGCAGCTTAGCACAGGGCTGGTCACCCCTCCACTTT. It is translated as CASSLAQGWSPLHF.

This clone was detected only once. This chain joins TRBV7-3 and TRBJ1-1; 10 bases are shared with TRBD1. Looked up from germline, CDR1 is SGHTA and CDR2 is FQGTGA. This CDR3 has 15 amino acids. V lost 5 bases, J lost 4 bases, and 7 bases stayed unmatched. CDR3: CASSPTGGRGTEAFF. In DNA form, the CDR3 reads TGTGCCAGCAGCCCGACAGGGGGCCGGGGCACTGAAGCTTTCTTT.

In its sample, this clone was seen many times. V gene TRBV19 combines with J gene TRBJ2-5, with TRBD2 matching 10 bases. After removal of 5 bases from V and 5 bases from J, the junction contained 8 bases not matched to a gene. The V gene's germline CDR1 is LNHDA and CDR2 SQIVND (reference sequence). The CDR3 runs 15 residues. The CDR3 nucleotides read TGTGCCAGTAGTCCCCAGCGGGGGGGCCGGGAGACCCAGTACTTC. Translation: CASSPQRGGRETQYF.

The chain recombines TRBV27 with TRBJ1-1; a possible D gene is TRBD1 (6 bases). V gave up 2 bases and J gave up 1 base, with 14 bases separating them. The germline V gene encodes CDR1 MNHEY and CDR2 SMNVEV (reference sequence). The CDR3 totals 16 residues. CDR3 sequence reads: CASSLRADSWNTEAFF. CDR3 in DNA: TGTGCCAGCAGTTTACGGGCGGACAGCTGGAACACTGAAGCTTTCTTT.

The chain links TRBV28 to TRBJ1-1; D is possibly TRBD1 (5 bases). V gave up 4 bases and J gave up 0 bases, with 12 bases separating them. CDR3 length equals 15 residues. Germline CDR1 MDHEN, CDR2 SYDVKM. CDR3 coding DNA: TGTGCCAGCAGTTCTGGGGCCCTCATGAACACTGAAGCTTTCTTT. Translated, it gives CASSSGALMNTEAFF. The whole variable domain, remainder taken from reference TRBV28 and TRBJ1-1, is DVKVTQSSRYLVKRTGEKVFLECVQDMDHENMFWYRQDPGLGLRLIYFSYDVKMKEKGDIPEGYSVSREKKERFSLILESASTNQTSMYLCASSSGALMNTEAFFGQGTRLTVV.

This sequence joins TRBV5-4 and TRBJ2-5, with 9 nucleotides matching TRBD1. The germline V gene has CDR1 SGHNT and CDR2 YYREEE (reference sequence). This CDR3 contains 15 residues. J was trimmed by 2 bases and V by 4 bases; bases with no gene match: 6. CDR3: CASSPQGQGQETQYF. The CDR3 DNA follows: TGTGCCAGCAGCCCACAGGGACAGGGTCAAGAGACCCAGTACTTC. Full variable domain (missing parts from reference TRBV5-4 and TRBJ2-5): ETGVTQSPTHLIKTRGQQVTLRCSSQSGHNTVSWYQQALGQGPQFIFQYYREEENGRGNFPPRFSGLQFPNYSSELNVNALELDDSALYLCASSPQGQGQETQYFGPGTRLLVL.

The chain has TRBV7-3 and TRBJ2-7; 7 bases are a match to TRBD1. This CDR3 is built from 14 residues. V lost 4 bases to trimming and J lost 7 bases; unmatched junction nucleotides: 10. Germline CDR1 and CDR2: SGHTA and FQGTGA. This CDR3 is CASSSSTGLGEQYF. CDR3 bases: TGTGCCAGCAGCTCCTCGACAGGGTTGGGGGAGCAGTACTTC.